Below, one T cell receptor (beta chain) is given with its context. Antigen: not known. The entry originates in a study of identical twins. Broader study findings: The analysis was cross-sectional rather than longitudinal within donors. Twins showed weaker excess sharing in their beta out-of-frame sequences.

TCRdb processed the 5' RACE reads anew with MiXCR; each CDR3 protein has one entry. This table has fewer than 800,000 distinct CDR3 sequences, roughly 6.6% appearing once. This CDR3 has 15 residues. Germline assignment: CDR1 LNHNV and CDR2 YYDKDF (reference sequence). V was pared by 4 bases and J by 0 bases, with 9 bases between. This same sample was also taken into another study, of yellow fever vaccine responses in identical twins.

This TCR came from a woman under 30 in good health. The rearrangement uses TRBV15 and TRBJ2-2, with D unresolved. Material: PBMCs. CDR3 protein: CATSKNGPNTGELFF. CDR3 DNA: TGTGCCACCAGCAAGAACGGGCCGAACACCGGGGAGCTGTTTTTT.